This T cell receptor (beta chain) was retrieved from a study of metastatic and nonmetastatic thyroid tumors. Study as a whole: Malignant and benign thyroid patients had repertoires compared in peripheral blood and tumor or nodule tissue. Points from the study as a whole: For both blood and tumor, malignant thyroid tumors reportedly showed significantly higher TCR beta diversity than benign nodules did.

Per the authors' pipeline: Building a distant-metastasis classifier for papillary thyroid cancer drew on CDR3 differences across clinicopathological groups. TCRdb re-clonotyped the PCR reads through MiXCR. These V and J calls rely on TCRdb rather than the paper's analysis. The profile shows some 25,000 clones, approximately 15% of them singletons. There were no patients who had received any treatment before thyroid surgery. At least ten counts were recorded for this clone. Its antigen is unknown. The length of the CDR3 is 13 residues. V was trimmed by 0 bases and J by 5 bases, leaving 7 bases between them. Looked up from germline, CDR1 is MNHEY and CDR2 is SVGAGI.

The TCR was taken from a female donor with papillary thyroid cancer or a benign thyroid nodule (not recorded which). Some clones in this sample may be carry-over from other donors' samples. The chain uses TRBV6-5 and TRBJ1-1; D ambiguous. Material for sequencing was blood. The CDR3 protein is CASSYSDRTEAFF. Written as DNA, the CDR3 is TGTGCCAGCAGTTACTCGGACCGAACTGAAGCTTTCTTT.